The 29 T cell receptor beta chains below come from one sample, sequenced in a study of T cell repertoires in cytomegalovirus infection. MiXCR, run by TCRdb on the reads, gives a single entry per CDR3 protein. The table records under 600,000 distinct CDR3 sequences, approximately 15% of them present only once. Sequencing used CD8+ T cells from PBMCs. These receptors originate from a human donor in good health (CMV status not recorded). Some clones in this sample may be carry-over from other donors' samples.

The genes are TRBV3-1 and TRBJ2-7, with 10 bases aligning to TRBD1. Germline V gene data show CDR1 as LGHDT and CDR2 as YNNKEL (reference sequence). Losses at the gene ends were 4 bases for V and 3 bases for J; bases not matched to a gene: 9. The CDR3 covers 16 residues. CDR3 DNA: TGTGCCAGCAGCCCTGAAATACGGGACAGGGGCTACGAGCAGTACTTC. Protein: CASSPEIRDRGYEQYF.

The table lists this clonotype with many counts. The V and J genes are TRBV12-3 or TRBV12-4 and TRBJ1-1; D is ambiguous. Trimming stripped 6 bases from V and 3 bases from J, with 8 bases between. CDR3 length equals 12 residues. CDR3 residues: CASSPRDTEAFF. CDR3 DNA: TGTGCCAGCAGCCCACGAGACACTGAAGCTTTCTTT.

V and J are TRBV24-1 and TRBJ2-7, with TRBD1 identical over 7 bases. The CDR3 totals 13 residues. With 2 bases clipped from V and 7 bases from J, the junction kept 4 bases outside the gene matches. Germline-derived CDR1 and CDR2 are KGHDR and SFDVKD. In DNA form, the CDR3 reads TGTGCCACCAGTGATTCTACAGGGGAAGAGCAGTACTTC. Translating it yields CATSDSTGEEQYF.

This clonotype was counted at least ten times. The V gene is TRBV11-2, the J gene TRBJ1-1; perhaps TRBD1 as D (6 bases). Trimming left V 3 bases short and J 0 bases short, with 11 bases between. Per germline, CDR1 SGHAT and CDR2 FQNNGV. CDR3 length: 15 amino acids. The DNA for the CDR3 is TGTGCCAGCAGCTTGTGGACAGAAGTGAACACTGAAGCTTTCTTT. It is translated as CASSLWTEVNTEAFF.

In this sample, this clonotype turned up a few times. This sequence joins TRBV25-1 and TRBJ2-2; maybe TRBD1 (5 bases). This CDR3 spans 15 amino acids. Germline V gene sequence: CDR1 MGHDK, CDR2 SYGVNS. Trimming removed 3 bases from V and 1 base from J, with 9 bases in between. The DNA for the CDR3 is TGTGCCAGCAGTGAGGCCACAGGGAACACCGGGGAGCTGTTTTTT. It yields the protein CASSEATGNTGELFF.

The gene calls are TRBV20-1 and TRBJ1-2; D gene uncertain. The CDR3 is 14 residues long. The germline V gene has CDR1 DFQATT and CDR2 SNEGSKA (reference sequence). Trimming removed 3 bases at V and 1 base at J, with 12 bases between. Here the CDR3 DNA reads TGCAGTGCTAGCCCCTTTCTTAATAACTATGGCTACACCTTC. Residues: CSASPFLNNYGYTF.

The chain links TRBV7-8 to TRBJ2-3, with 7 positions matching TRBD2. Germline trimming cut 4 bases from V and 6 bases from J; bases unmatched to any gene: 22. This CDR3 is 19 amino acids long. Germline values: CDR1 SGHVS, CDR2 FQNEAQ. Here the CDR3 reads CASSSPTTGTTDEWDTQYF. Written as DNA, the CDR3 is TGTGCCAGCAGCTCACCAACGACCGGGACTACGGACGAGTGGGATACGCAGTATTTT.

This chain joins TRBV6-5 and TRBJ2-5; D unresolved. This CDR3 is built from 13 residues. The germline CDR1 and CDR2 sequences are MNHEY and SVGAGI. V was cut by 6 bases and J by 1 base, with 9 bases left in between. CDR3 nucleotides: TGTGCCAGCAGACTACATTCCCAAGAGACCCAGTACTTC. It encodes CASRLHSQETQYF.

In this sample, this clonotype turned up a few times. The chain has TRBV5-6 and TRBJ2-2, with a weak D call TRBD2 (6 bases). V lost 3 bases and J 5 bases, leaving 14 bases between the germline ends. The CDR3 spans 15 residues. From germline, CDR1 is SGHDT and CDR2 YYEEEE. Here the CDR3 reads CASSSESSGTGELFF. In DNA form, the CDR3 reads TGTGCCAGCAGCTCCGAGAGTAGCGGAACCGGGGAGCTGTTTTTT.

With respect to this clonotype: As the CDR3 is not closed by the conserved phenylalanine or tryptophan, this likely results from a read error. The chain is built from TRBV14 and TRBJ2-5; a weak D match, TRBD1 (5 bases). Germline lookup yields CDR1 SGHDN and CDR2 FVKESK. V was trimmed by 2 bases and J by 4 bases, leaving 11 bases between them. The CDR3 covers 14 residues. The CDR3 reads CASSQQGRRETQYL. CDR3 nucleotides: TGTGCCAGCAGCCAACAGGGTCGGAGAGAGACCCAGTACTTA.

This chain uses TRBV7-9 with TRBJ2-2; no definite D call. The CDR3 spans 13 residues. Germline V CDR1 and CDR2: SEHNR, FQNEAQ (reference sequence). Deletions cut 7 bases from V and 6 bases from J, with 12 bases between. In DNA, the CDR3 is TGTGCCAGCATCCTTTCGGAACCCGGGGAGCTGTTTTTT. Translation: CASILSEPGELFF.

This chain joins TRBV28 and TRBJ2-1; 7 positions match TRBD2. CDR1 and CDR2 from the germline V gene are MDHEN and SYDVKM. This CDR3 is 14 amino acids long. The V gene end was trimmed by 3 bases and the J gene end by 8 bases; junction bases not matched to a gene: 7. As DNA, the CDR3 is TGTGCCAGCAGTTTGGCGGGAGTGAGCGATGAGCAGTTCTTC. The encoded protein is CASSLAGVSDEQFF.

The chain carries TRBV7-9 and TRBJ1-4; maybe TRBD1 (5 bases). The CDR3 extends over 14 amino acids. In germline, CDR1 is SEHNR, CDR2 FQNEAQ (reference sequence). Trimming took off 6 bases at V and 0 bases at J, with 8 bases between the two ends. The CDR3 DNA follows: TGTGCCAGCAGGTCGACAGCAACTAATGAAAAACTGTTTTTT. As protein: CASRSTATNEKLFF.

This clonotype was seen a few times. The CDR3 protein is CASSDGQHTDTQYF. The CDR3 coding sequence is TGCGCCAGCAGTGACGGACAGCACACAGATACGCAGTATTTT. This chain links TRBV10-1 with TRBJ2-3; possibly TRBD1 for D (6 bases). This CDR3 contains 14 residues. Germline values: CDR1 WNHNN, CDR2 SYGVQD (reference sequence). V lost 3 bases and J lost 2, with 9 bases in between.

V gene TRBV7-2 combines with J gene TRBJ2-7, with 9 nucleotides matching TRBD1. The CDR3 runs 15 residues. V shed 3 bases and J 3 bases; nucleotides not matched to a gene: 6. Germline CDR1 reads SGHTA; CDR2 reads FQGNSA. The CDR3: CASSFIWDRVYEQYF. The CDR3 DNA reads TGTGCCAGCAGCTTCATATGGGACAGGGTCTACGAGCAGTACTTC.

This clonotype was counted ten times or more. V usage is TRBV11-2 and J usage is TRBJ2-7, with TRBD1 matching over 9 bases. Trimming cost V 5 bases and J 3 bases; bases outside gene matches: 5. The CDR3 is 14 residues long. In germline, CDR1 is SGHAT, CDR2 FQNNGV. In DNA, the CDR3 is TGTGCCAGCAGCCTACGGACAGGGGACTACGAGCAGTACTTC. Its translation: CASSLRTGDYEQYF.

In regard to this clonotype: A read error is possible here, since a much larger clone lies one base away. This chain joins TRBV11-2 and TRBJ1-5; no definite D call. This CDR3 is built from 15 residues. Germline CDR1 is SGHAT and CDR2 is FQNNGV. As DNA, the CDR3 is TGTGCCAGCAGCACCGGGCGACACCCCAATCAGCCCAAGCATTTT. Translation gives CASSTGRHPNQPKHF.

This clonotype was recorded at least ten times. This chain links TRBV28 with TRBJ1-6; 9 nucleotides agree with TRBD1. Trimming took 1 base from V and 10 from J; bases not matched to a gene: 11. The CDR3 is 17 amino acids. Germline V gives CDR1 MDHEN, CDR2 SYDVKM. CDR3 sequence reads: CASSLSPARDRDSPLHF. The CDR3 DNA sequence: TGTGCCAGCAGTTTATCCCCCGCCCGGGACAGGGACTCACCCCTCCACTTT. The full variable domain, rest sourced from reference TRBV28 and TRBJ1-6, is DVKVTQSSRYLVKRTGEKVFLECVQDMDHENMFWYRQDPGLGLRLIYFSYDVKMKEKGDIPEGYSVSREKKERFSLILESASTNQTSMYLCASSLSPARDRDSPLHFGNGTRLTVT.

This clonotype was seen more than once but under ten times. This chain links TRBV15 with TRBJ2-1, with D unresolved. Germline V gene lookup returns CDR1 LNHNV and CDR2 YYDKDF (reference sequence). Trimming took 0 bases from V and 0 from J, leaving 6 bases between them. The CDR3 spans 15 residues. The CDR3 reads CATSRDTSSYNEQFF. In DNA form, the CDR3 reads TGTGCCACCAGCAGAGATACCAGCTCCTACAATGAGCAGTTCTTC.

This clonotype was recorded at least ten times. The rearrangement links TRBV7-2 to TRBJ1-6, with a possible D match to TRBD1 (5 bases). Germline V CDR1 and CDR2: SGHTA, FQGNSA. CDR3 length: 16 residues. V lost 3 bases, J lost 10 bases, and 19 bases lay in between. The CDR3 sequence: CASSLPDSWGQSPLHF. CDR3 coding DNA: TGTGCCAGCAGCTTGCCCGACAGTTGGGGTCAATCACCCCTCCACTTT. Variable domain in full (rest from reference TRBV7-2 and TRBJ1-6): GAGVSQSPSNKVTEKGKDVELRCDPISGHTALYWYRQSLGQGLEFLIYFQGNSAPDKSGLPSDRFSAERTGGSVSTLTIQRTQQEDSAVYLCASSLPDSWGQSPLHFGNGTRLTVT.

This clonotype was seen a few times. This rearrangement joins TRBV5-6 to TRBJ1-5; 11 nucleotides align to TRBD1. Germline V lookup: CDR1 SGHDT, CDR2 YYEEEE. The CDR3 covers 15 residues. The J segment lost 5 bases and the V segment lost 3 bases, leaving 4 bases of the junction unmatched. The CDR3 spells CASSSGQGAYQPQHF. The CDR3 coding sequence is TGTGCCAGCAGCTCCGGACAGGGGGCTTATCAGCCCCAGCATTTT.

In this sample, this clonotype turned up a few times. This rearrangement joins TRBV27 to TRBJ1-1, with D possibly TRBD1 on 5 matching bases. The germline CDR1 and CDR2 sequences are MNHEY and SMNVEV (reference sequence). Trimming removed 8 bases from V and 0 bases from J, with 10 bases in between. CDR3 size: 13 residues. DNA of the CDR3: TGTGCCAGCGCGAGGGGCCTGAACACTGAAGCTTTCTTT. As protein: CASARGLNTEAFF.

The chain couples TRBV10-3 to TRBJ1-1; no firm D call. The length of the CDR3 is 11 residues. Trimming cost V 6 bases and J 2 bases, with 4 bases left between them. Germline lookup yields CDR1 ENHRY and CDR2 SYGVKD. Written as DNA, the CDR3 is TGTGCCATCAGGAGTAACACTGAAGCTTTCTTT. This codes for CAIRSNTEAFF.

This clonotype was observed at least ten times. V is TRBV7-2 and J is TRBJ2-7, with D perhaps TRBD2 (5 bases). V lost 0 bases and J 3 bases, leaving 9 bases between the germline ends. Germline values: CDR1 SGHTA, CDR2 FQGNSA. CDR3 size: 14 residues. CDR3 DNA: TGTGCCAGCAGCTTAGCCCCGGGGAGCTACGAGCAGTACTTC. Its translation is CASSLAPGSYEQYF.

On this clonotype itself: This clone may be a read error of a much larger clone one base away. The V call is TRBV6-1, the J call TRBJ1-4; weak D call: TRBD1 (5 bases). The CDR3 loop spans 14 amino acids. Germline V lookup: CDR1 MNHNS, CDR2 SASEGT. DNA of the CDR3: TGTGCCAGCAGTTCGGGGCGGTGGGATGAAAATCTGTTTTTT. This sequence encodes CASSSGRWDENLFF.

The sample holds a few counts of this clonotype. The CDR3: CASSLIAGVHNEQFF. Written as DNA, the CDR3 is TGTGCCAGCAGCTTGATAGCGGGAGTCCACAATGAGCAGTTCTTC. The rearrangement uses TRBV5-4 and TRBJ2-1, with 9 bases aligning to TRBD2. V lost 1 base and J lost 5; bases outside the gene matches: 4. In germline, CDR1 is SGHNT, CDR2 YYREEE (reference sequence). The CDR3 spans 15 residues.

This clonotype was counted only a few times. The J gene is TRBJ2-1, the V gene TRBV7-7; no firm D call. The germline V and J ends were trimmed by 0 bases and 3 bases, with 3 bases remaining between them. The CDR3 extends over 13 amino acids. Germline V CDR1 and CDR2: SSHAT, FNYEAQ (reference sequence). The CDR3 DNA is TGTGCCAGCAGCTTAGCCCACTACAATGAGCAGTTCTTC. This sequence encodes CASSLAHYNEQFF.

A few counts support this clonotype. This chain joins TRBV7-9 and TRBJ2-7; the match to TRBD1 covers 8 bases. CDR3 size: 14 residues. With V trimmed by 3 bases and J by 6 bases, 7 bases remained unmatched. The germline V gene has CDR1 SEHNR and CDR2 FQNEAQ (reference sequence). CDR3 sequence (DNA): TGTGCCAGCAGCTTGAGGACAGGGATGGGCGAGCAGTACTTC. This gives the protein CASSLRTGMGEQYF. Combining the CDR3 with reference TRBV7-9 and TRBJ2-7 gives the whole variable domain DTGVSQNPRHKITKRGQNVTFRCDPISEHNRLYWYRQTLGQGPEFLTYFQNEAQLEKSRLLSDRFSAERPKGSFSTLEIQRTEQGDSAMYLCASSLRTGMGEQYFGPGTRLTVT.

This rearrangement joins TRBV7-9 to TRBJ2-7; 8 bases match TRBD1. The CDR3 extends over 14 amino acids. Germline CDR1 SEHNR, CDR2 FQNEAQ (reference sequence). V lost 5 bases, J lost 3 bases, and 6 bases stayed unmatched. The CDR3 DNA sequence: TGTGCCAGCAGCGTCGTACAGGGGGTCTACGAGCAGTACTTC. It codes for CASSVVQGVYEQYF.